This T cell receptor (beta chain) is from a study of T cell responses to AZD1222 COVID-19 vaccine. General study points: CD4 TCRs linked to vaccination spanned spike, dominating at 160-218 and 743-854. Increased Spike-specific TCR breadth and depth were observed after two AZD1222 doses.

The data were produced by immunoSEQ multiplex PCR, yet TCRdb's version contains in-frame clones alone and is incomplete. The sample has around 56,000 clones; roughly nine tenths are singletons. The CDR3 loop spans 12 amino acids. The V gene lost 3 bases and the J gene lost 8 bases, with 11 bases spanning the gap. Germline V gene sequence: CDR1 SQVTM, CDR2 ANQGSEA. A word on this clone: Its cognate antigen is unknown.

This TCR derives from an adult who received the AZD1222 COVID-19 vaccine. The sequenced sample was peripheral blood, obtained 28 days after the second AZD1222 dose. The V gene is TRBV29-1, the J gene TRBJ2-1, with D tentatively TRBD1 or TRBD2 (5 bases each). The CDR3 loop is CSVERGPHEQFF. The CDR3 nucleotides are TGCAGCGTTGAGAGGGGTCCACATGAGCAGTTCTTC.